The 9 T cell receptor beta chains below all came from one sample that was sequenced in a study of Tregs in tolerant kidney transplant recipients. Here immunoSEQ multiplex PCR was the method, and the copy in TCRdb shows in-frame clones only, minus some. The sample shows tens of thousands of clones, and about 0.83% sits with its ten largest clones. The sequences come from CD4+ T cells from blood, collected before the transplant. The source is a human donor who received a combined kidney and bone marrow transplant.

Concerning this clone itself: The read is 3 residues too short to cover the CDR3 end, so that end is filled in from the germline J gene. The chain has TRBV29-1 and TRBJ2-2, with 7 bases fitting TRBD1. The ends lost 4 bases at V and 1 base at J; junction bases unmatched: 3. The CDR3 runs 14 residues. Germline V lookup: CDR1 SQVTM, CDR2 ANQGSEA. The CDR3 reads CSVAPGGNTGELFF. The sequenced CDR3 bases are TGCAGCGTTGCTCCAGGGGGGAACACCGGGGAG.

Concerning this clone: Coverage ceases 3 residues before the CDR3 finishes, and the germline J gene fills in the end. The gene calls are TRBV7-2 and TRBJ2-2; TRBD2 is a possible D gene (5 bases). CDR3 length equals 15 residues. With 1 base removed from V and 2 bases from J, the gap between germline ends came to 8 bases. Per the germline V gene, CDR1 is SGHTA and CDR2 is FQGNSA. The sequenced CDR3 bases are TGTGCCAGCAGCTTAGGAGGGCGAAACACCGGGGAG. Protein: CASSLGGRNTGE. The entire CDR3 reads CASSLGGRNTGELFF.

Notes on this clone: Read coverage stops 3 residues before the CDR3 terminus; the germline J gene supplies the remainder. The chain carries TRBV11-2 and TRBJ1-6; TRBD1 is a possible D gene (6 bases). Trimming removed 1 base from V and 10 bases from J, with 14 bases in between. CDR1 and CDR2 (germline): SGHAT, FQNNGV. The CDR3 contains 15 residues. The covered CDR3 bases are TGTGCCAGCAGCTTAGGGCAGGGGACGGACTCACCC. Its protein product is CASSLGQGTDSP. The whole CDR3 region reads CASSLGQGTDSPLHF.

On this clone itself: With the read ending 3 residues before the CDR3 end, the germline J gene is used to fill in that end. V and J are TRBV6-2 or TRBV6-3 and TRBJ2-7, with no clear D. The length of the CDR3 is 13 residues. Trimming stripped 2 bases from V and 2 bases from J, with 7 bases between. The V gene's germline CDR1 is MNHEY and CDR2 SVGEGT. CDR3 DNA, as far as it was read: TGTGCCAGCAGTTACAACAGCCCCTACGAG. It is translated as CASSYNSPYE. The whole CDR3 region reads CASSYNSPYEQYF.

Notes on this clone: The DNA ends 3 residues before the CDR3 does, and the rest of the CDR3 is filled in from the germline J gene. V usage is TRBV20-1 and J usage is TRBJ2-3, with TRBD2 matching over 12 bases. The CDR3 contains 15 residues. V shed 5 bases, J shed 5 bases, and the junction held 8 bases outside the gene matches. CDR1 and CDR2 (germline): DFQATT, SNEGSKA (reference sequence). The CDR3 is CSAPTTSGRGDTQYF. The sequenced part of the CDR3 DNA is TGCAGTGCTCCGACGACTAGCGGGAGAGGAGATACG.

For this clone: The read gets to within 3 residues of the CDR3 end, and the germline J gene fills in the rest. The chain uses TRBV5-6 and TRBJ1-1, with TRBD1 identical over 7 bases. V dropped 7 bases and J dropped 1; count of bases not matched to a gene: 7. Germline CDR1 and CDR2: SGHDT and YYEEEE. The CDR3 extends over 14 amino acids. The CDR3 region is CASDKRTGNTEAFF. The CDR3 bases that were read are TGTGCCAGCGACAAGAGGACAGGGAACACTGAA.

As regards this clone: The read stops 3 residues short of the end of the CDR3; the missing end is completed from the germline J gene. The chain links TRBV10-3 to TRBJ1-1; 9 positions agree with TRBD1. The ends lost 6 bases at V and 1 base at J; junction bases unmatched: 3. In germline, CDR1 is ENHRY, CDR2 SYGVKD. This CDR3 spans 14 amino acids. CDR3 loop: CAISAQGANTEAFF. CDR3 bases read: TGTGCCATCAGCGCACAGGGGGCGAACACTGAA.

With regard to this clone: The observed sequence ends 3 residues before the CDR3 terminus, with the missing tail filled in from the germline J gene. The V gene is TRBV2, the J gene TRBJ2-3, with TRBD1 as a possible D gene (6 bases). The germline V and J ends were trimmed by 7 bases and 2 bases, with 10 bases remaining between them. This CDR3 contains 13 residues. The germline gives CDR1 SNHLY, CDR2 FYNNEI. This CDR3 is CASNRDLTDTQYF. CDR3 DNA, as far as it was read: TGTGCCAGCAACAGGGACCTCACAGATACG.

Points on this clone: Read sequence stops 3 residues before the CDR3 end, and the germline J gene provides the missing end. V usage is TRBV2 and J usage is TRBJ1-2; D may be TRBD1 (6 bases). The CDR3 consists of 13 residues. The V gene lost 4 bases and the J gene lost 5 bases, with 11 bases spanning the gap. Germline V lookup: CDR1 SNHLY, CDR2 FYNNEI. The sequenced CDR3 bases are TGTGCCAGCAGTGGAGACAGGACTTATGGC. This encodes CASSGDRTYG. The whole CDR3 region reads CASSGDRTYGYTF.